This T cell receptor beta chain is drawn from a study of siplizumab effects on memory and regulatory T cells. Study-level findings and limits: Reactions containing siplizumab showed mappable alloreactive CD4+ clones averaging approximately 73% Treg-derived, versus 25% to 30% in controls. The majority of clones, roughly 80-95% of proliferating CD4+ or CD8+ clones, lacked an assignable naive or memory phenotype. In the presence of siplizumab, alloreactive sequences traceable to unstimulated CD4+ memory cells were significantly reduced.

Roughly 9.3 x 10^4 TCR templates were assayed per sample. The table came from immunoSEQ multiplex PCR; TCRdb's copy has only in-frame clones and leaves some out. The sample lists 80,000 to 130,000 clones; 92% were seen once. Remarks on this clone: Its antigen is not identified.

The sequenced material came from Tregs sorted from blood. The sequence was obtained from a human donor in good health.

The CDR3 reads CASSLLGTGDGYTF. The CDR3 DNA sequence: TGTGCCAGTAGTCTCCTCGGGACAGGGGACGGCTACACCTTC. This rearrangement joins TRBV19 to TRBJ1-2; 10 nucleotides align to TRBD1. This CDR3 comprises 14 residues. The germline V gene encodes CDR1 LNHDA and CDR2 SQIVND (reference sequence). V was pared by 5 bases and J by 8 bases, with 8 bases of the junction left unmatched.